This T cell receptor beta chain emerged from a study of blood T cell repertoires in COVID-19. Across the whole study: Researchers got acute and convalescent COVID-19 samples from the United States, Italy and Spain. T cells, B-cell-depleted T cells, or PBMCs supplied cDNA or gDNA.

The germline gives CDR1 MGHRA, CDR2 YSYEKL. CDR3 length: 14 amino acids. The V end was cut by 6 bases, the J end by 2 bases, with 13 bases between. Authors' methods: Scientists estimated how many nucleated cells there were by amplifying reference gene primers. Repertoires were generated with immunoSEQ multiplex PCR, while TCRdb's copy carries only in-frame clones and drops some. V and J calls plus clone size are reproduced from that table; the DNA served to infer D and trimming. Of over 300,000 clones listed, 70% to 90% are singletons. This chain uses TRBV4-1 with TRBJ1-1; tentative D call: TRBD1 (6 bases). The sample consisted of peripheral blood. This receptor was identified in a man aged 40-50 years with acute or convalescent COVID-19. For the CDR3, the DNA is TGCGCCAGCAGGGGCAGAGGGGGTAACACTGAAGCTTTCTTT. This encodes CASRGRGGNTEAFF.